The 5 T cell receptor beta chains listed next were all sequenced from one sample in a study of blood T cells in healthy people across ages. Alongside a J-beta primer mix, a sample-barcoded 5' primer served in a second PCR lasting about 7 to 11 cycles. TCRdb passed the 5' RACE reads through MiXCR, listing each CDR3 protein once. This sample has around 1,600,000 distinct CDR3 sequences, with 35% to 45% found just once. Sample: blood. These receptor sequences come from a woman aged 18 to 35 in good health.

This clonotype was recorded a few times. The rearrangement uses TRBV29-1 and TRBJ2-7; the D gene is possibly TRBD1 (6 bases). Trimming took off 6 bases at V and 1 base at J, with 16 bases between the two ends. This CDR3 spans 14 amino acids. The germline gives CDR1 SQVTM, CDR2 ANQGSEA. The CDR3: CSVGKDSRSYEQYF. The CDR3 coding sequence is TGCAGCGTCGGAAAGGACAGCCGATCCTACGAGCAGTACTTC.

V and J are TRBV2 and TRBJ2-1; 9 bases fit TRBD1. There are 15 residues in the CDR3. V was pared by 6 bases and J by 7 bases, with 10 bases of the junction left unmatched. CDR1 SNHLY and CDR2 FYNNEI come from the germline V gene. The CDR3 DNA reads TGTGCCAGCAGGACTACACAGGGGGCTGGGAATGAGCAGTTCTTC. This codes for CASRTTQGAGNEQFF.

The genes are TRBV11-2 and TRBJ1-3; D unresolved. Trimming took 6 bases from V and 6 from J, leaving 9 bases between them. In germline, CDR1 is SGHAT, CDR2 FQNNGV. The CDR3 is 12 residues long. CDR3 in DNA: TGTGCCAGCAGAACCGGGTCAAACACCATATATTTT. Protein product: CASRTGSNTIYF.

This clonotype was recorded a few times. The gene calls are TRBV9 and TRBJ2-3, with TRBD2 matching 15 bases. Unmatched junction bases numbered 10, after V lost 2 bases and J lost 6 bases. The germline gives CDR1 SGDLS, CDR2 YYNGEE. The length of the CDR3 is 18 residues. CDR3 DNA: TGTGCCAGCAGCGTTAGAGGACTAGCGGGGGGGGCTAGGGATACGCAGTATTTT. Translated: CASSVRGLAGGARDTQYF.

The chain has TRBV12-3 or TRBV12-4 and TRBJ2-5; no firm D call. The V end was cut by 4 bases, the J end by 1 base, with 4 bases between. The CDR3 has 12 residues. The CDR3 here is CASSWVQETQYF. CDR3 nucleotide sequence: TGTGCCAGCAGTTGGGTCCAAGAGACCCAGTACTTC.